This T cell receptor beta chain was found in a study of shared clonotypes between healthy human individuals. Study background: The cohort comprised a couple of women and a few men. Their ages spanned 18 to 49 years.

CDR3 size: 13 residues. CDR1 and CDR2 (germline): SQVTM, ANQGSEA. V lost 5 bases and J 8 bases, leaving 16 bases between the germline ends. The deep-level immunoSEQ assay was used. TCRdb's table, derived via immunoSEQ multiplex PCR, lists solely in-frame clones and lacks some. Here the sample spans about 510,000 clones, 75% to 80% being singletons. The rearrangement joins TRBV29-1 to TRBJ2-4; tentative D call: TRBD2 (5 bases). The sample was PBMCs. The receptor comes from a woman aged 40 to 50 in good health. Some clones in this sample may be carry-over from other donors' samples. The CDR3 nucleotides are TGCAGCGTTATGACGCCGGGGTGGGACATTCAGTACTTC. Translated, it gives CSVMTPGWDIQYF.